The clone carrying this T cell receptor beta chain was detected many times. No antigen is known for it. The data originate from a study of neurological immune-mediated disorders. Broader study findings: Private repertoires in all groups were suggested by the finding that expanded clones across subjects shared no CDR3 amino acid sequences. The greatest TCR clonal expansion occurred in HTLV-1-associated myelopathy and the least in multiple sclerosis, which fell below healthy controls.

With 10-nucleotide random UMIs, 5'RACE was used to make the cDNA. TCRdb ran MiXCR on the 5' RACE reads and lists one entry per CDR3 protein. The table shows some 27,000 distinct CDR3 sequences, with less than 8.5% occurring only once. Germline values: CDR1 WSHSY, CDR2 SAAADI. The ends lost 10 bases at V and 5 bases at J; junction bases unmatched: 19. CDR3 length equals 17 residues. This TCR was sampled from a woman in her forties or fifties in good health. Sequencing was performed on PBMCs. J is TRBJ2-1 and V is TRBV10-2; 8 bases map to TRBD2. The CDR3 reads CATKPRAGDGRDNEQFF. In DNA form, the CDR3 reads TGCGCCACCAAACCACGCGCGGGTGACGGGAGGGACAATGAGCAGTTCTTC.